The following is a TCR beta chain sequence with its context. The antigen remains unidentified. Measured with immunoSEQ multiplex PCR; TCRdb has only the in-frame clones, and not every one. The sample comprises approximately 220,000 clones, around 90% of which are singletons, and approximately 0.99% rests with the top ten. The V and J ends lost 4 bases and 6 bases, in that order; junction bases with no gene match: 7. The CDR3 sequence is 14 residues long. Germline loops: CDR1 SQVTM, CDR2 ANQGSEA. This sample is drawn from a study of cytomegalovirus exposure and HLA in healthy donors. General study points: Some public TCRs appeared in many individuals, while most sequences were rare. It was reported that the classifier diagnosed cytomegalovirus status with high specificity and sensitivity in both the original and validation cohorts. The study labeled fewer than 200 TCR beta chains cytomegalovirus-associated.

This sequence was found in a woman younger than 30 in good health and CMV-seronegative. The chain joins TRBV29-1 to TRBJ2-1, with 9 positions matching TRBD1. Source material: PBMCs. CDR3 region: CSVATTGGRNEQFF. The DNA for the CDR3 is TGCAGCGTTGCGACTACAGGGGGCCGCAATGAGCAGTTCTTC.